These T cell receptor beta chains were read from a single sample in a study of identical twins. MiXCR, applied by TCRdb to the 5' RACE reads, yields one record per CDR3 protein. The table lists 570,000 or so distinct CDR3 sequences, approximately 9.6% of them singletons, with 3% in the top ten. These data are also associated with another study on yellow fever vaccine responses in identical twins.

Sample: PBMCs. All receptors derive from a woman aged 18-29 years in good health. Both conserved end residues are part of each CDR3. The order of the fields is D gene, J gene, clone size, V gene, CDR3 DNA, CDR3 protein. The D gene is left open where the match is weak. Expanded clones are given a class, and other clones once, few, many or no size at all.

>TRBD2|TRBJ2-2|many|TRBV12-3/TRBV12-4
TGTGCCAGCAGAGGGACTAGCCCAGCCGGGGAGCTGTTTTTT
CASRGTSPAGELFF
>.|TRBJ2-7|few|TRBV5-6
TGTGCCAGCAGCTTGGCCCCAGCCTCCTACGAGCAGTACTTC
CASSLAPASYEQYF
>.|TRBJ2-7|few|TRBV3-1
TGTGCCAGCAGCCTTATACGGGAATCCTACGAGCAGTACTTC
CASSLIRESYEQYF
>.|TRBJ2-7|few|TRBV3-1
TGTGCCAGCAGCCAAGATCTAGGGGCGCACGAGCAGTACTTC
CASSQDLGAHEQYF
>.|TRBJ2-4|many|TRBV3-1
TGTGCCAGCAGCCAAGCCGGGACCATCGGCAAAAACATTCAGTACTTC
CASSQAGTIGKNIQYF
>TRBD1|TRBJ2-2|few|TRBV7-8
TGTGCCAGCAGCTTCTGGGACAGGGGGCCCGGGGAGCTGTTTTTT
CASSFWDRGPGELFF
>.|TRBJ1-2|many|TRBV28
TGTGCCAGCAGTCCCCCCGGGGGCTACTATGGCTACACCTTC
CASSPPGGYYGYTF
>.|TRBJ1-1|many|TRBV20-1
TGCAGTGCTAGTGGCGGAGGCTACGCTGAAGCTTTCTTT
CSASGGGYAEAFF
>.|TRBJ1-6|many|TRBV5-1
TGCGCCAGCAGCTTGGATTCGGTTTTTGACGGTTCACCCCTCCACTTT
CASSLDSVFDGSPLHF
>.|TRBJ2-1|.|TRBV12-3/TRBV12-4
TGTGCCAGCAGTTCAGGGTCCAGCTCCTACAATGAGCAGTTCTTC
CASSSGSSSYNEQFF
>TRBD1|TRBJ1-2|few|TRBV29-1
TGCAGCGTTGTTGAGGGGGCCCGTGGCTACACCTTC
CSVVEGARGYTF
>.|TRBJ1-5|many|TRBV7-2
TGTGCCAGCAGCCCCAGTGCGAATCAGCCCCAGCATTTT
CASSPSANQPQHF
>.|TRBJ1-6|many|TRBV7-2
TGTGCCAGCAGCTCATCGGGGGATTCACCCCTCCACTTT
CASSSSGDSPLHF
>TRBD1|TRBJ2-4|few|TRBV29-1
TGCAGCGCCAGGCAGGGGGCTGGCAAAAACATTCAGTACTTC
CSARQGAGKNIQYF
>TRBD2|TRBJ2-1|many|TRBV10-3
TGTGCCATCAGTGCGACTCTCGGGCGGGGGGACTACAATGAGCAGTTCTTC
CAISATLGRGDYNEQFF
>.|TRBJ2-5|many|TRBV7-2
TGTGCCAGCAGCTTAGGTTACGGAGAGACCCAGTACTTC
CASSLGYGETQYF
>TRBD2|TRBJ2-7|.|TRBV7-9
TGTGCCAGCAGCTCCTGGGGGGGCGAGCAGTACTTC
CASSSWGGEQYF
>TRBD2|TRBJ2-1|.|TRBV29-1
TGCAGCGTTGTACCGGGAGGGGTAACGTACAATGAGCAGTTCTTC
CSVVPGGVTYNEQFF
>TRBD2|TRBJ2-5|many|TRBV2
TGTGCCAGCAGTGAATTACGGGGGGGCCGAGAGACCCAGTACTTC
CASSELRGGRETQYF
>TRBD1|TRBJ2-5|few|TRBV7-2
TGTGCCAGCAGACGCGCGGACAGGGGCTCGGAGACCCAGTACTTC
CASRRADRGSETQYF
>.|TRBJ1-4|many|TRBV15
TGTGCCACCAGCAGAGAACAGGGTGCTTCTGAAAAACTGTTTTTT
CATSREQGASEKLFF
>.|TRBJ2-1|.|TRBV30
TGTGCCTGGAGTGTAATGGACGGAGAGTACAATGAGCAGTTCTTC
CAWSVMDGEYNEQFF
>.|TRBJ2-5|.|TRBV7-6
TGTGCCAGCAGGCGCCGAGGTTGGGACGGAGAAGAGACCCAGTACTTC
CASRRRGWDGEETQYF
>.|TRBJ2-1|.|TRBV3-1
TGTGCCAGCAGCCGCGGGGTAAGTCAACTTTACAATGAGCAGTTCTTC
CASSRGVSQLYNEQFF
>.|TRBJ1-6|.|TRBV20-1
TGCAGTGCTAGAGATTCTCGGGGGGACAATTCACCCCTCCACTTT
CSARDSRGDNSPLHF
>TRBD1|TRBJ2-2|.|TRBV6-1
TGTGCCAGCAGTCCAGGACAGGGGGCGCGGTTGGGCACCGGGGAGCTGTTTTTT
CASSPGQGARLGTGELFF
>TRBD1|TRBJ2-3|many|TRBV6-1
TGTGCCAGCAGGACGGCCGGGACAGGGTACCGTTATTTT
CASRTAGTGYRYF
>.|TRBJ2-3|few|TRBV18
TGTGCCAGCTCACCTTTTATGGGAGATACGCAGTATTTT
CASSPFMGDTQYF
>.|TRBJ2-5|many|TRBV29-1
TGCAGCGTTGAAACGGAGCAGGAGACCCAGTACTTC
CSVETEQETQYF
>.|TRBJ1-6|few|TRBV3-1
TGTGCCAGCAGCCAACTAACAGTGAATTCACCCCTCCACTTT
CASSQLTVNSPLHF
>.|TRBJ2-1|.|TRBV7-2
TGTGCCAGCAGCTTTAGGGCCCTAAGCTCCTACAATGAGCAGTTCTTC
CASSFRALSSYNEQFF
>.|TRBJ1-5|many|TRBV7-9
TGTGCCAGCAGCTTAGCGGGGGATAGCAATCAGCCCCAGCATTTT
CASSLAGDSNQPQHF
>TRBD2|TRBJ2-3|few|TRBV7-9
TGTGCCAGCAGCCGGACTAGCGGAGGGTTCACAGATACGCAGTATTTT
CASSRTSGGFTDTQYF
>.|TRBJ2-1|.|TRBV20-1
TGCAGTGCCCCCCCGGTCAGGGGCATCTACAATGAGCAGTTCTTC
CSAPPVRGIYNEQFF
>TRBD2|TRBJ2-1|few|TRBV28
TGTGCCAGCAGCTGGCCTTTGGAAGTAGCGGGGGCCGACAGCTCCTACAATGAGCAGTTCTTC
CASSWPLEVAGADSSYNEQFF
>.|TRBJ2-7|.|TRBV27
TGTGCCAGCAGTTTGGGTCAGACCACATACTTC
CASSLGQTTYF
>TRBD2|TRBJ2-7|.|TRBV5-5
TGTGCCAGCAGCTGGAAGACTAGCGCGTACGAGCAGTACTTC
CASSWKTSAYEQYF
>TRBD2|TRBJ2-1|.|TRBV11-1
TGTGCCAGCAGCTTTAAACACCCGGGGAGGGCCGCGAATTCCTACAATGAGCAGTTCTTC
CASSFKHPGRAANSYNEQFF
>.|TRBJ2-3|many|TRBV15
TGTGCCACCAGCCCACGGGGCAGATTGTCCACAGATACGCAGTATTTT
CATSPRGRLSTDTQYF
>.|TRBJ2-7|.|TRBV2
TGTGCCAGCAGACTTGTTTACGAGCAGTACTTC
CASRLVYEQYF
>TRBD2|TRBJ2-7|.|TRBV4-1
TGCGCCAGCAGCCAAGATGAGCGGGAGGGCCGCGAGCAGTACTTC
CASSQDEREGREQYF
>TRBD1|TRBJ2-2|many|TRBV5-1
TGCGCCAGCACTACAGGGGGCGGCTCGAACACCGGGGAGCTGTTTTTT
CASTTGGGSNTGELFF
>TRBD2|TRBJ2-2|few|TRBV3-1
TGTGCCAGCAGCCACTCGAGGCGGGGGGTCCACACCGGGGAGCTGTTTTTT
CASSHSRRGVHTGELFF
>TRBD1|TRBJ1-1|.|TRBV20-1
TGCAGTGCTTGGAGTTACAGGGGGCGAAAGGGTGAAGCTTTCTTT
CSAWSYRGRKGEAFF
>.|TRBJ2-3|.|TRBV7-9
TGTGCCAGCAGCTTAGGAGCAGGCGCCACAGATACGCAGTATTTT
CASSLGAGATDTQYF
>TRBD1|TRBJ1-1|few|TRBV20-1
TGCAGTGCTAGACCCGGGGGACAGGGGGCATCTGAAGCTTTCTTT
CSARPGGQGASEAFF
>.|TRBJ2-3|many|TRBV7-9
TGTGCCAGCAGCCCCACCGGGGCCACAGATACGCAGTATTTT
CASSPTGATDTQYF
>TRBD1|TRBJ2-2|.|TRBV10-3
TGTGCCATCACCCGGGACAGGGGCTCCACCGGGGAGCTGTTTTTT
CAITRDRGSTGELFF
>TRBD2|TRBJ2-2|few|TRBV11-2
TGTGCCAGCAGCTTATATCCTAGCGGGAGGACGAACACCGGGGAGCTGTTTTTT
CASSLYPSGRTNTGELFF
>TRBD1|TRBJ2-7|.|TRBV25-1
TGTGCCAGCAGTGAAGGGGGCCGGGACAGGGAGCGGCGCGAGCAGTACTTC
CASSEGGRDRERREQYF
>.|TRBJ2-5|few|TRBV5-1
TGCGCCAGCAGCATACTTTCTAGCGCAGAGACCCAGTACTTC
CASSILSSAETQYF
>TRBD2|TRBJ2-3|many|TRBV5-6
TGTGCCAGCAGCTTGGACCGGACTAGCGGGTTCACAGATACGCAGTATTTT
CASSLDRTSGFTDTQYF